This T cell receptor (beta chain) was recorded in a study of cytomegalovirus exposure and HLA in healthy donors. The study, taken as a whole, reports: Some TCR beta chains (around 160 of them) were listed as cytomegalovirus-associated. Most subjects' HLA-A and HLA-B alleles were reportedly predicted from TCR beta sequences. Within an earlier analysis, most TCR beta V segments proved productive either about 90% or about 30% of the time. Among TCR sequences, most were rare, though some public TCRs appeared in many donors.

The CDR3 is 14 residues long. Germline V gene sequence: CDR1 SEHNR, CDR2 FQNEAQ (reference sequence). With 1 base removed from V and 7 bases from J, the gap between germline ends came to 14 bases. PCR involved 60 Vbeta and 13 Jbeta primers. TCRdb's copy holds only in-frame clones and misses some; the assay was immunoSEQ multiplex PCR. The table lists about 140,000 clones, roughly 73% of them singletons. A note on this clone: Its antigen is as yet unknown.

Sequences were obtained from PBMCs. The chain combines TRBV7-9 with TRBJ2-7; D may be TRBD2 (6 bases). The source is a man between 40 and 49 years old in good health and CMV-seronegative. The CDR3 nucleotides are TGTGCCAGCAGCTTAGGTGGAGGGGCAGATGAGCAGTACTTC. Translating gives CASSLGGGADEQYF.